These 20 T cell receptor beta chains originate from one sample sequenced in a study of T cells in tuberculosis. Sequenced by immunoSEQ multiplex PCR; TCRdb stores in-frame clones only, minus some. The sample includes about 25,000 clones, 95% to 96% seen only once; the top ten take 9% to 9.5%. The source material was PBMCs. The receptors were gathered from a donor aged 10-29 years with latent tuberculosis or without tuberculosis infection.

CDR3: CASSATGARNTEAFF. In DNA, the CDR3 is TGTGCCAGCAGTGCGACAGGGGCGAGGAACACTGAAGCTTTCTTT. The rearrangement joins TRBV27 to TRBJ1-1, with 8 bases that match TRBD1. The CDR3 extends over 15 amino acids. CDR1 MNHEY and CDR2 SMNVEV come from the germline V gene (reference sequence). The V gene end was trimmed by 5 bases and the J gene end by 1 base; junction bases not matched to a gene: 6.

DNA for the CDR3: TGTGCCAGCAGCTTAGCCATGACAGGGAAGGGCTACACCTTC. Amino acid sequence: CASSLAMTGKGYTF. V gene TRBV7-2 combines with J gene TRBJ1-2; 7 positions agree with TRBD1. The CDR3 is 14 amino acids. With 0 bases clipped from V and 8 bases from J, the junction kept 6 bases outside the gene matches. The germline V gene encodes CDR1 SGHTA and CDR2 FQGNSA.

This clone occurred once. The genes are TRBV9 and TRBJ2-7; TRBD2 matches 10 bases. The J segment lost 4 bases and the V segment lost 2 bases, leaving 3 bases of the junction unmatched. CDR1 and CDR2 (germline): SGDLS, YYNGEE. The CDR3 runs 14 residues. Written as DNA, the CDR3 is TGTGCCAGCAGCGTTAGCGGGGGGACGTACGAGCAGTACTTC. Its protein product is CASSVSGGTYEQYF. The full variable domain, in which reference TRBV9 and TRBJ2-7 provide the parts outside the CDR3, is DSGVTQTPKHLITATGQRVTLRCSPRSGDLSVYWYQQSLDQGLQFLIQYYNGEERAKGNILERFSAQQFPDLHSELNLSSLELGDSALYFCASSVSGGTYEQYFGPGTRLTVT.

The chain couples TRBV11-2 to TRBJ1-2; unclear D gene. Trimming stripped 5 bases from V and 0 bases from J, with 10 bases between. Germline CDR1 is SGHAT and CDR2 is FQNNGV. This CDR3 has 14 residues. The CDR3 DNA reads TGTGCCAGCAGCCCCACCCGGGCTAACTATGGCTACACCTTC. Translation gives CASSPTRANYGYTF.

The V call is TRBV10-2, the J call TRBJ2-7, with TRBD1 identical over 7 bases. V trimming: 5 bases; J trimming: 0 bases; junction bases outside the gene matches: 4. The CDR3 extends over 14 amino acids. Germline loops: CDR1 WSHSY, CDR2 SAAADI. In nucleotides, the CDR3 is TGCGCCAGCAGTAACAGGGGCCCCTCCTACGAGCAGTACTTC. Protein product: CASSNRGPSYEQYF.

The chain combines TRBV7-3 with TRBJ2-1; 10 positions match TRBD2. Unmatched junction bases numbered 4, after V lost 5 bases and J lost 9 bases. Per the germline V gene, CDR1 is SGHTA and CDR2 is FQGTGA. The CDR3 is 13 residues long. The chain's CDR3 is CASSPGTSVEQFF. The CDR3, as DNA: TGTGCCAGCAGCCCCGGGACTAGCGTTGAGCAGTTCTTC.

V usage is TRBV5-1 and J usage is TRBJ1-1; no reliable D call. The V gene lost 6 bases and the J gene lost 0 bases, with 21 bases spanning the gap. There are 17 residues in the CDR3. Germline loops: CDR1 SGHRS, CDR2 YFSETQ. The CDR3 reads CASNSYSRSPVNTEAFF. The CDR3 DNA reads TGCGCCAGCAATTCATACAGCCGTAGTCCTGTGAACACTGAAGCTTTCTTT. Looking up the rest from reference TRBV5-1 and TRBJ1-1 gives the full variable domain: KAGVTQTPRYLIKTRGQQVTLSCSPISGHRSVSWYQQTPGQGLQFLFEYFSETQRNKGNFPGRFSGRQFSNSRSEMNVSTLELGDSALYLCASNSYSRSPVNTEAFFGQGTRLTVV.

The chain employs TRBV6-5 and TRBJ1-2, with 7 bases identical to TRBD1. From germline, CDR1 is MNHEY and CDR2 SVGAGI. V trimming: 4 bases; J trimming: 4 bases; junction bases outside the gene matches: 12. The CDR3 is 16 residues long. CDR3 amino acids: CASSSFGLQGRYGYTF. As DNA, the CDR3 is TGTGCCAGCAGTTCCTTCGGGCTACAGGGGCGCTATGGCTACACCTTC.

The chain couples TRBV7-2 to TRBJ2-1; 14 bases align to TRBD2. The V segment lost 7 bases and the J segment 7 bases; nucleotides outside the gene matches: 3. Germline values: CDR1 SGHTA, CDR2 FQGNSA. The length of the CDR3 is 14 residues. CDR3 in DNA: TGTGCCAGCATTTGGACTAGCGGGGGGAATGAGCAGTTCTTC. This translates into CASIWTSGGNEQFF.

The rearrangement links TRBV6-1 to TRBJ1-2; 12 bases match TRBD1. This CDR3 is built from 15 residues. The V gene's germline CDR1 is MNHNS and CDR2 SASEGT. V was pared by 5 bases and J by 8 bases, with 9 bases of the junction left unmatched. The CDR3 is CASSTGQGAITGYTF. In nucleotides, the CDR3 is TGTGCCAGCAGTACGGGACAGGGGGCCATCACCGGCTACACCTTC.

J is TRBJ2-1 and V is TRBV2; maybe TRBD2 (6 bases). Trimming cost V 6 bases and J 7 bases, with 19 bases left between them. Looked up from germline, CDR1 is SNHLY and CDR2 is FYNNEI. CDR3 length: 15 amino acids. The CDR3 loop is CASRLSGGFLNEQFF. The CDR3 DNA sequence: TGTGCCAGCAGGTTGAGTGGGGGGTTTCTGAATGAGCAGTTCTTC.

The V gene is TRBV6-4, the J gene TRBJ1-5, with TRBD1 matching over 8 bases. Germline lookup yields CDR1 MRHNA and CDR2 SNTAGT. The CDR3 has 14 residues. V shed 9 bases and J 5 bases; nucleotides not matched to a gene: 9. CDR3 in amino acids: CARTETGADQPQHF. The CDR3 coding sequence is TGTGCCAGAACGGAGACAGGGGCCGATCAGCCCCAGCATTTT.

This chain uses TRBV19 with TRBJ2-1; D remains unclear. This CDR3 has 14 amino acids. V was cut by 4 bases and J by 0 bases, with 7 bases left in between. The germline V gene has CDR1 LNHDA and CDR2 SQIVND (reference sequence). CDR3 residues: CASSSSNSYNEQFF. In nucleotides, the CDR3 is TGTGCCAGTAGTAGCTCTAACTCCTACAATGAGCAGTTCTTC.

The V call is TRBV11-2, the J call TRBJ2-1; no firm D call. This CDR3 spans 13 amino acids. Deletions cut 5 bases from V and 4 bases from J, with 9 bases between. CDR1 is SGHAT, CDR2 FQNNGV, per germline. In DNA form, the CDR3 reads TGTGCCAGCAGCCGAACCGAGTACAATGAGCAGTTCTTC. As protein: CASSRTEYNEQFF.

This rearrangement joins TRBV6-6 to TRBJ1-2; D may be TRBD1 (5 bases). In germline, CDR1 is MNHNY, CDR2 SVGAGI (reference sequence). The CDR3 covers 16 residues. Trimming left V 7 bases short and J 4 bases short, with 22 bases between. This CDR3 reads CASKVEGGALGYGYTF. DNA of the CDR3: TGTGCCAGCAAAGTGGAAGGTGGGGCACTTGGCTATGGCTACACCTTC.

The rearrangement links TRBV5-4 to TRBJ2-3, with D tentatively TRBD2 (5 bases). The ends were cut back, 0 bases at V and 3 bases at J, with 14 bases in the middle. This CDR3 comprises 16 residues. Germline V gives CDR1 SGHNT, CDR2 YYREEE (reference sequence). CDR3 in DNA: TGTGCCAGCAGCTTGGCCTTCTCCCGGAGGACAGATACGCAGTATTTT. It yields the protein CASSLAFSRRTDTQYF. The whole variable domain, filled in from reference TRBV5-4 and TRBJ2-3, reads ETGVTQSPTHLIKTRGQQVTLRCSSQSGHNTVSWYQQALGQGPQFIFQYYREEENGRGNFPPRFSGLQFPNYSSELNVNALELDDSALYLCASSLAFSRRTDTQYFGPGTRLTVL.

This clone was observed a single time. The CDR3 region is CASSLFGQGGSPLHF. The DNA for the CDR3 is TGTGCCAGCAGCTTGTTCGGTCAGGGGGGATCACCCCTCCACTTT. The chain joins TRBV7-3 to TRBJ1-6, with 7 bases that match TRBD1. Unmatched junction bases numbered 9, after V lost 3 bases and J lost 10 bases. The CDR3 runs to 15 residues. Germline V gives CDR1 SGHTA, CDR2 FQGTGA.

The V call is TRBV15, the J call TRBJ1-5, with TRBD1 as a possible D gene (6 bases). Germline CDR1 and CDR2: LNHNV and YYDKDF (reference sequence). The ends were cut back, 5 bases at V and 5 bases at J, with 16 bases in the middle. This CDR3 is 15 amino acids long. CDR3 sequence reads: CATSPDSEGHQPQHF. The DNA of the CDR3 is TGTGCCACCAGCCCGGACAGTGAAGGTCATCAGCCCCAGCATTTT.

The chain couples TRBV5-8 to TRBJ1-2, with D possibly matching TRBD1 (5 bases). Trimming pared 2 bases from V and 8 bases from J, leaving 10 bases between. The germline V gene encodes CDR1 SGHTS and CDR2 YDEGEE. The CDR3 loop spans 12 amino acids. CDR3 residues: CASSFGGSGYTF. The CDR3 DNA reads as TGTGCCAGCAGCTTCGGGGGATCGGGCTACACCTTC.

This clone is a singleton in its sample. V usage is TRBV4-1 and J usage is TRBJ2-1; 8 bases line up with TRBD2. Trimming removed 1 base from V and 7 bases from J; junction bases left unmatched: 9. The CDR3 length is 16 residues. Germline values: CDR1 MGHRA, CDR2 YSYEKL. CDR3 sequence (DNA): TGCGCCAGCAGCCAAGGGACGGGGGGGCTTGGTAATGAGCAGTTCTTC. Translated: CASSQGTGGLGNEQFF.